This TCR beta chain stems from a study of Ad26.COV2.S vaccination and SARS-CoV-2 variants. In the study overall: Within the COV1001 Ad26.COV2.S trial arm, the donor was enrolled.

Described treatment: 19 received Ad26.COV2.S at low or high dose, single or two shots; about 5 received placebo; per-sample allocation not given. It was on day 63 after the first vaccine or placebo injection that samples were taken. What was given as vaccine was an Ad26 vector encoding Wuhan-strain SARS-CoV-2 spike. Findings and limits, study-wide: Vaccinated and placebo-treated recipients had similar non-spike TCR breadth.

Note on this clone: Its antigen is not identified.

Assay used: immunoSEQ multiplex PCR; TCRdb lists only in-frame clones, some missing. In the table there are just under 250,000 clones, approximately 87% of which are singletons. CDR3 size: 10 residues. CDR1 LNHDA and CDR2 SQIVND come from the germline V gene (reference sequence). Trimming took off 3 bases at V and 8 bases at J, with 1 base between the two ends. The chain carries TRBV19 and TRBJ2-2; D not certain. Here the sequenced sample was peripheral blood, taken in a trial of Ad26.COV2.S vaccine versus placebo. This receptor was obtained from a person aged 18 to 65 who received the Ad26.COV2.S COVID-19 vaccine or a placebo. CDR3 loop: CASSMGELFF. The CDR3 coding sequence is TGTGCCAGTAGTATGGGGGAGCTGTTTTTT.